Listed below are T cell receptor beta chains from one sample, sequenced in a study of blood T cell repertoires in COVID-19. Produced via immunoSEQ multiplex PCR; TCRdb's table is partial and in-frame only. Of about 210,000 clones in the sample, roughly 84% were seen once. The sequenced sample consisted of PBMCs or T cells enriched from blood (not recorded which). These receptors all stem from a man aged 25 to 40 in a cohort exposed to, infected with or recovered from COVID-19 (not recorded which). Both conserved end residues are part of each CDR3. Each record gives: clone size, V gene, J gene, D gene, CDR3 DNA, CDR3 protein. A D gene is named only where the DNA matches it firmly. Size is omitted from some rows. Given values are once, few, many or a class for expanded clones.

size: NA; V: TRBV6-2/TRBV6-3; J: TRBJ2-7; D: NA; DNA: TGTGCCAGCAGTTATCTTAGCGACTACACCTACGAGCAGTACTTC; CDR3: CASSYLSDYTYEQYF
size: NA; V: TRBV9; J: TRBJ2-7; D: TRBD2; DNA: TGTGCCAGCAGCGTTACTAGCGCTAGCTCCTACGAGCAGTACTTC; CDR3: CASSVTSASSYEQYF
size: NA; V: TRBV19; J: TRBJ1-3; D: NA; DNA: TGTGCCAGTAGTGGCGGTTTTTCTGGAAACACCATATATTTT; CDR3: CASSGGFSGNTIYF
size: NA; V: TRBV10-2; J: TRBJ1-4; D: TRBD1; DNA: TGCGCCAGCAGTGAGTCGCAGGGGGCCGGAGGAAAACTGTTTTTT; CDR3: CASSESQGAGGKLFF
size: once; V: TRBV5-1; J: TRBJ2-2; D: TRBD1; DNA: TGCGCCAGCAGCTTTCCGGGACAGGGTCCGAACACCGGGGAGCTGTTTTTT; CDR3: CASSFPGQGPNTGELFF
size: NA; V: TRBV14; J: TRBJ2-7; D: NA; DNA: TGTGCCAGCACCCTGCGGAGGTACTTC; CDR3: CASTLRRYF
size: NA; V: TRBV18; J: TRBJ2-7; D: NA; DNA: TGTGCCAGCTCACCGAAGAATCAGGTGAGCGAGCAGTACTTC; CDR3: CASSPKNQVSEQYF
size: NA; V: TRBV28; J: TRBJ2-5; D: NA; DNA: TGTGCCAGCAGTTTCAAGGGGCCTACCCAGTACTTC; CDR3: CASSFKGPTQYF
size: NA; V: TRBV7-9; J: TRBJ1-2; D: NA; DNA: TGTGCCAGCAACTCTTATCAGGGCAACCATGGCTACACCTTC; CDR3: CASNSYQGNHGYTF
size: NA; V: TRBV5-5; J: TRBJ2-7; D: NA; DNA: TGTGCCAGCAGCTTGGTGGCAGACGAGCAGTACTTC; CDR3: CASSLVADEQYF
size: NA; V: TRBV6-5; J: TRBJ1-1; D: TRBD1; DNA: TGTGCCAGCAGGAGGACAGGGGATCTCACTGAAGCTTTCTTT; CDR3: CASRRTGDLTEAFF
size: once; V: TRBV11-1; J: TRBJ1-1; D: NA; DNA: TGTGCCAGCACCATTGGAGAGGGGGTGAACACTGAAGCTTTCTTT; CDR3: CASTIGEGVNTEAFF
size: NA; V: TRBV9; J: TRBJ2-5; D: TRBD2; DNA: TGTGCCAGCAGCGTAGATCCAACCGGGACTAGCAAAGAGACCCAGTACTTC; CDR3: CASSVDPTGTSKETQYF
size: NA; V: TRBV7-2; J: TRBJ1-6; D: NA; DNA: TGTGCCAGCAGCTTAGGCCAGGTAGAGCGGAAAAATTCACCCCTCCACTTT; CDR3: CASSLGQVERKNSPLHF
size: once; V: TRBV27; J: TRBJ1-5; D: NA; DNA: TGTGCCAGCAGTTTATCCGGGAATCAGCCCCAGCATTTT; CDR3: CASSLSGNQPQHF
size: once; V: TRBV7-6; J: TRBJ1-5; D: NA; DNA: TGTGCCAGCAGCTTAGCGAAAACAGGCCATCAGCCCCAGCATTTT; CDR3: CASSLAKTGHQPQHF
size: once; V: TRBV5-4; J: TRBJ2-5; D: TRBD1; DNA: TGTGCCAGCAGCTTAATGACAGGGGCAGAGACCCAGTACTTC; CDR3: CASSLMTGAETQYF
size: few; V: TRBV5-4; J: TRBJ1-1; D: NA; DNA: TGTGCCAGCAGCTTGCCTGGAGCCTTGAACACTGAAGCTTTCTTT; CDR3: CASSLPGALNTEAFF
size: NA; V: TRBV5-1; J: TRBJ1-2; D: NA; DNA: TGCGCCAGCAGCCGGGAGGCAGTGGGGGGTGGCTACACCTTC; CDR3: CASSREAVGGGYTF
size: few; V: TRBV7-6; J: TRBJ2-2; D: TRBD2; DNA: TGTGCCAGCAGCGGAGCCGCTGGGGGGGCGAACACCGGGGAGCTGTTTTTT; CDR3: CASSGAAGGANTGELFF
size: NA; V: TRBV14; J: TRBJ1-1; D: NA; DNA: TGTGCCAGCAGCCAAGCGAACAGGTGGGGGAACACTGAAGCTTTCTTT; CDR3: CASSQANRWGNTEAFF
size: once; V: TRBV6-5; J: TRBJ2-7; D: NA; DNA: TGTGCCAGTCTCGGGGCGGGGCCCGAGCAGTACTTC; CDR3: CASLGAGPEQYF
size: NA; V: TRBV28; J: TRBJ2-7; D: TRBD1; DNA: TGTGCCACTACAAGGGACAGGGAAGACGAGCAGTACTTC; CDR3: CATTRDREDEQYF
size: few; V: TRBV4-1; J: TRBJ2-1; D: NA; DNA: TGCGCCAGCAGCCAACCCCTCCGGGCGGGCAGACCAAATGAGCAGTTCTTC; CDR3: CASSQPLRAGRPNEQFF
size: NA; V: TRBV29-1; J: TRBJ2-5; D: TRBD2; DNA: TGCAGCGTCAGCGGGAGTTGGCAAGAGACCCAGTACTTC; CDR3: CSVSGSWQETQYF
size: NA; V: TRBV7-3; J: TRBJ2-3; D: TRBD2; DNA: TGTGCCAGCAGCTCGCGGGCCAGCGGGAGGGGGGATACGCAGTATTTT; CDR3: CASSSRASGRGDTQYF
size: NA; V: TRBV6-2/TRBV6-3; J: TRBJ1-2; D: TRBD1; DNA: TGTGCCAGCAGTTACGCCAGGACAGGGGCCCCTAACTATGGCTACACCTTC; CDR3: CASSYARTGAPNYGYTF
size: once; V: TRBV18; J: TRBJ2-4; D: NA; DNA: TGTGCCAGCTCACCCGTTACACCATTAGCCAAAAACATTCAGTACTTC; CDR3: CASSPVTPLAKNIQYF
size: NA; V: TRBV5-1; J: TRBJ1-5; D: NA; DNA: TGCGCCAGCAGCTTGGTTGCAGGGAATCTTCAGCCCCAGCATTTT; CDR3: CASSLVAGNLQPQHF
size: NA; V: TRBV19; J: TRBJ2-3; D: NA; DNA: TGTGCCAGTAGTATTGTAAGCGGGAGCACAGATACGCAGTATTTT; CDR3: CASSIVSGSTDTQYF
size: NA; V: TRBV27; J: TRBJ1-2; D: NA; DNA: TGTGCCAGCAGTTTATCGACAGGCCTCTATGGCTACACCTTC; CDR3: CASSLSTGLYGYTF
size: NA; V: TRBV7-2; J: TRBJ1-4; D: NA; DNA: TGTGCCAGCAGCCAACCCGTACAGGGACCGAATGAAAAACTGTTTTTT; CDR3: CASSQPVQGPNEKLFF
size: NA; V: TRBV14; J: TRBJ2-5; D: TRBD2; DNA: TGTGCCAGCAGCCTCCCCGGGGAGGGGGAGACCCAGTACTTC; CDR3: CASSLPGEGETQYF
size: NA; V: TRBV5-1; J: TRBJ1-3; D: TRBD1; DNA: TGCGCCAGCAGCTGGAGACAGGGGGCATTACGGAACACCATATATTTT; CDR3: CASSWRQGALRNTIYF
size: NA; V: TRBV6-5; J: TRBJ1-1; D: TRBD1; DNA: TGTGCCAGCAGAAGGGACAGAGGGACTGAAGCTTTCTTT; CDR3: CASRRDRGTEAFF
size: NA; V: TRBV5-4; J: TRBJ2-2; D: TRBD2; DNA: TGTGCCAGCAGCGCCGGGACTAGCGGGAGGGGGACCGGGGAGCTGTTTTTT; CDR3: CASSAGTSGRGTGELFF
size: NA; V: TRBV5-5; J: TRBJ1-4; D: TRBD1; DNA: TGTGCCAGCAGCCCGCGACAGGGTCTTACTAATGAAAAACTGTTTTTT; CDR3: CASSPRQGLTNEKLFF
size: NA; V: TRBV23-1; J: TRBJ2-5; D: NA; DNA: TGCGCCAGCAGTCCCCCGTCTGGACGGACAAACCAAGAGACCCAGTACTTC; CDR3: CASSPPSGRTNQETQYF
size: NA; V: TRBV14; J: TRBJ2-5; D: TRBD2; DNA: TGTGCCAGCAGCCGGAACGCCGGGAGGCAGACCCAGTACTTC; CDR3: CASSRNAGRQTQYF
size: NA; V: TRBV19; J: TRBJ2-5; D: NA; DNA: TGTGCCAGTAGTAAAGGGGCAGAGACCCAGTACTTC; CDR3: CASSKGAETQYF
size: once; V: TRBV6-5; J: TRBJ1-4; D: NA; DNA: TGTGCCAGCAGTTACTCCCAGGCCCCAACTAATGAAAAACTGTTTTTT; CDR3: CASSYSQAPTNEKLFF
size: NA; V: TRBV5-6; J: TRBJ2-7; D: NA; DNA: TGTGCCAGCATCAAACAGGGTGCCTACGAGCAGTACTTC; CDR3: CASIKQGAYEQYF
size: NA; V: TRBV3-1/TRBV3-2; J: TRBJ2-7; D: TRBD2; DNA: TGTGCCAGCAGCCTCGGGACTAGCGGGATACGCGAGCAGTACTTC; CDR3: CASSLGTSGIREQYF
size: NA; V: TRBV18; J: TRBJ2-7; D: TRBD2; DNA: TGTGCCAGCTCACCCCGGATAGCGGGAACCCTCGTATGGTCCTACGAGCAGTACTTC; CDR3: CASSPRIAGTLVWSYEQYF
size: NA; V: TRBV11-2; J: TRBJ2-3; D: TRBD2; DNA: TGTGCCAGCAGCTCCGGTCGGTGGGAGGGCCTAACCACAGATACGCAGTATTTT; CDR3: CASSSGRWEGLTTDTQYF
size: NA; V: TRBV27; J: TRBJ2-2; D: NA; DNA: TGTGCCAGCAATAGGGGGGGACGAGGAACCGGGGAGCTGTTTTTT; CDR3: CASNRGGRGTGELFF